This is a list of T cell receptor beta chains from one sample in a study of cytomegalovirus exposure and HLA in healthy donors. The data were produced by immunoSEQ multiplex PCR, yet TCRdb's version contains in-frame clones alone and is incomplete. The sample includes approximately 110,000 clones, 60% to 85% of them seen just once. The sequencing input was PBMCs. The source is a middle-aged woman in good health and CMV-seropositive. Both conserved end residues are part of each CDR3. D genes are given only for firm matches. The size field is filled for only some rows; it gives once, few, many or a size class.

TRBV7-9	TRBJ2-7	.	few	TGTGCCAGCAGCGCCCTAAGAGAGCAGTACTTC	CASSALREQYF
TRBV27	TRBJ1-1	.	.	TGTGCCAGCAGTTTATCGCAGATCACTGAAGCTTTCTTT	CASSLSQITEAFF
TRBV21-1	TRBJ2-7	.	.	TGTGCCAGCAGCAAATTAGAAAGTATGGGGACTAGCGGGAGTGGCTCCTACGAGCAGTACTTC	CASSKLESMGTSGSGSYEQYF
TRBV6-5	TRBJ1-1	.	.	TGTGCCAGCAGTTTGAACAGTAACACTGAAGCTTTCTTT	CASSLNSNTEAFF
TRBV19	TRBJ1-5	.	.	TGTGCCAGTACCGTCGGGGGGGGAAATCAGCCCCAGCATTTT	CASTVGGGNQPQHF
TRBV7-7	TRBJ2-5	TRBD2	.	TGTGCTAGCAGCTTTTCCAGCGGGGGAGAAGAGACCCAGTACTTC	CASSFSSGGEETQYF
TRBV7-9	TRBJ1-2	.	.	TGTGCCAGCAGCCCGGACAGCTTC	CASSPDSF
TRBV4-2	TRBJ2-2	TRBD2	.	TGTGCCAGCAGCCAACCCCCTGGGGCTAGCGGGAGCGGGGAGCTGTTTTTT	CASSQPPGASGSGELFF
TRBV10-3	TRBJ2-2	TRBD2	.	TGTGCCATCAGTGTTGGGACTAGCGGGAGTAGTGGCACCGGGGAGCTGTTTTTT	CAISVGTSGSSGTGELFF
TRBV5-4	TRBJ2-7	.	.	TGTGCCAGCAGCTTGGGCAGAAACTCCTACGAGCAGTACTTC	CASSLGRNSYEQYF
TRBV28	TRBJ1-6	TRBD1	.	TGTGCCAGCAGGAGGACAGGGTTCTCACCCCTCCACTTT	CASRRTGFSPLHF
TRBV6-5	TRBJ2-1	.	.	TGTGCCAGCAGTCCGGGGAATGAGCAGTTCTTC	CASSPGNEQFF
TRBV19	TRBJ1-5	.	.	TGTGCCAGTAGTTTGGATAGTAGGCCTCGGGAGGATCAGCCCCAGCATTTT	CASSLDSRPREDQPQHF
TRBV10-3	TRBJ2-7	TRBD1	.	TGTGCCATCAGGGACAGGGTCCCCTACGAGCAGTACTTC	CAIRDRVPYEQYF
TRBV7-9	TRBJ2-6	.	.	TGTGCCAGCAGCTCCCACAGGGTCAGGGTATCTGGGGCCAACGTCCTGACTTTC	CASSSHRVRVSGANVLTF
TRBV5-1	TRBJ1-3	.	.	TGCGCCAGCAGCTCGGAGGAGCGAGGAAACACCATATATTTT	CASSSEERGNTIYF
TRBV2	TRBJ1-6	TRBD1	.	TGTGCCAGCAGTCAACGGGACAGCATGATAAGGAATAATTCACCCCTCCACTTT	CASSQRDSMIRNNSPLHF
TRBV7-6	TRBJ1-6	TRBD1	few	TGTGCCAGCAGCTTAGTGGCAGAGGGACAGACAATCGGGATGTCCTATAATTCACCCCTCCACTTT	CASSLVAEGQTIGMSYNSPLHF
TRBV27	TRBJ1-1	.	.	TGTGCCAGCAGTTTGTACCGAGGACAGTTCATGAACACTGAAGCTTTCTTT	CASSLYRGQFMNTEAFF
TRBV27	TRBJ2-3	.	.	TGTGCCAGCATGGGCCTAACCCCAGAAGATACGCAGTATTTT	CASMGLTPEDTQYF
TRBV7-6	TRBJ2-7	.	.	TGTGCCAGCAGCTTATTAAGTGTCAGGGAAGGCGAGCAGTACTTC	CASSLLSVREGEQYF
TRBV18	TRBJ1-4	.	once	TGTGCCAGCTCACCAGGCCCTAATGAAAAACTGTTTTTT	CASSPGPNEKLFF
TRBV6-5	TRBJ1-6	TRBD1	.	TGTGCCAGCAGTTGGGACAGGGCCAATTCACCCCTCCACTTT	CASSWDRANSPLHF
TRBV5-1	TRBJ1-1	TRBD1	.	TGCGCCAGCAGCTTTAGGGGGCAGGGAGCCACTGAAGCTTTCTTT	CASSFRGQGATEAFF
TRBV28	TRBJ2-1	TRBD2	.	TGTGCCAGCAGTGTAGCGGGGTCGTACAATGAGCAGTTCTTC	CASSVAGSYNEQFF
TRBV28	TRBJ1-5	.	.	TGTGCCAGCAGTTTTGAAGCAGGGCATCAGCCCCAGCATTTT	CASSFEAGHQPQHF
TRBV6-1	TRBJ2-2	.	.	TGTGCCAGCAGGGATTGGGGCGTTCTTGGGGAGCTGTTTTTT	CASRDWGVLGELFF
TRBV27	TRBJ1-2	TRBD1	.	TGTGCCAGCAGTTTACTCGGGACAGGGAGAATTGGCTACACCTTC	CASSLLGTGRIGYTF
TRBV28	TRBJ1-1	.	.	TGTGCCAGCAGCCCTCTTTTGGGGGCGAACACTGAAGCTTTCTTT	CASSPLLGANTEAFF
TRBV28	TRBJ1-6	.	once	TGTGCCAGCAGCCCACCCGGGGGGGCCGGAGATAATTCACCCCTCCACTTT	CASSPPGGAGDNSPLHF
TRBV4-3	TRBJ2-7	TRBD1	few	TGCGCCAGCAGCCGTGTTAGTCCTCGGCAGGGGGTATACGAGCAGTACTTC	CASSRVSPRQGVYEQYF
TRBV5-1	TRBJ1-1	.	.	TGCGCCAGCAGCCTCATATTAGGACAGCCTGAAGCTTTCTTT	CASSLILGQPEAFF
TRBV10-1	TRBJ2-1	.	once	TGCGCCAGCAGTGGTATTGGGACTTACAATGAGCAGTTCTTC	CASSGIGTYNEQFF
TRBV15	TRBJ2-1	.	.	TGTGCCACCAGCAGCCAACAAGACAATGAGCAGTTCTTC	CATSSQQDNEQFF
TRBV19	TRBJ2-7	TRBD2	.	TGTGCCAGTAGTTCCACTAGCGGGAGCGGCGAGCAGTACTTC	CASSSTSGSGEQYF
TRBV5-4	TRBJ2-7	.	few	TGTGCCAGCAGCTCCTCAGGATTGTACGAGCAGTACTTC	CASSSSGLYEQYF
TRBV5-1	TRBJ2-1	.	.	TGCGCCAGCGTAGACAATTCTAATGAGCAGTTCTTC	CASVDNSNEQFF
TRBV7-6	TRBJ2-7	.	.	TGTGCCAGCAGCTTAGGTTGGGCTCCAACAACCTACGAGCAGTACTTC	CASSLGWAPTTYEQYF
TRBV2	TRBJ2-1	.	.	TGTGCCAGCCTCCGATTTACTTCGCGACGGCGAGGCAATGAGCAGTTCTTC	CASLRFTSRRRGNEQFF
TRBV4-3	TRBJ2-1	.	.	TGCGCCAGCAGCCAAGCGGGGGGCGAGTTGAATGAGCAGTTCTTC	CASSQAGGELNEQFF
TRBV9	TRBJ2-7	TRBD2	.	TGTGCCAGCAGCGCCTACCTCGGGGGGACCTACGAGCAGTACTTC	CASSAYLGGTYEQYF
TRBV7-9	TRBJ2-7	TRBD1	few	TGTGCCAGCAGCGTCCGACAGGGGAACCACGAGCAGTACTTC	CASSVRQGNHEQYF
TRBV4-1	TRBJ1-4	TRBD1	.	TGCACCAGCAGCCAGCCGGGACAGAAGAGGGCCGATGAAAAACTGTTTTTT	CTSSQPGQKRADEKLFF
TRBV11-2	TRBJ2-2	.	.	TGTGCCAGCAGCTTATTTTCGGTGGTTAACACCGGGGAGCTGTTTTTT	CASSLFSVVNTGELFF
TRBV18	TRBJ1-4	.	few	TGTGCCAGCTCACCAGGGGGCGAAGCAACTAATGAAAAACTGTTTTTT	CASSPGGEATNEKLFF
TRBV28	TRBJ2-1	TRBD2	.	TGTGCCAGCAGGATACTAGCGATCTACAATGAGCAGTTCTTC	CASRILAIYNEQFF
TRBV5-4	TRBJ2-1	TRBD1	few	TGTGCCTGCGGGTGGGACAGGGGGTACTATGAGCAGTTCTTC	CACGWDRGYYEQFF
TRBV10-3	TRBJ2-1	TRBD2	.	TGTGCCGTTGGGACTAGCGGGAGGGAAAGCTCCTACAATGAGCAGTTCTTC	CAVGTSGRESSYNEQFF
TRBV7-2	TRBJ1-3	.	.	TGTGCCAGCAGCTTAGGGCTCTCTGGAAACACCATATATTTT	CASSLGLSGNTIYF
TRBV7-9	TRBJ1-2	.	.	TGTTCCAGCAGCTTCGCCGGTGGCTACACCTTC	CSSSFAGGYTF
TRBV25-1	TRBJ1-5	.	.	TGTGCCAGCAGTGACGGGACAAGGGGCAATCAGCCCCAGCATTTT	CASSDGTRGNQPQHF
TRBV2	TRBJ2-4	.	.	TGTGCCAGCAGTCCGTGGGGGCCCAAAAACATTCAGTACTTC	CASSPWGPKNIQYF
TRBV5-5	TRBJ2-2	TRBD1	once	TGTGCCAGCAGCTTCCAAGTACAGGGGAGCACCGGGGAGCTGTTTTTT	CASSFQVQGSTGELFF
TRBV5-4	TRBJ2-7	TRBD1	.	TGTGCCAGCAGCCTCGGACAGGGGGCTTACGAGCAGTACTTC	CASSLGQGAYEQYF